These 22 T cell receptor beta chains were all obtained from the same sample, sequenced in a study of cytomegalovirus exposure and HLA in healthy donors. Amplification used 60 Vbeta primers and 13 Jbeta primers. Clones were sequenced by immunoSEQ multiplex PCR, and TCRdb holds only the in-frame ones, with some missing. This table has approximately 120,000 clones, roughly 75% appearing once. Sequences were obtained from PBMCs. These receptors were collected from a woman aged 45-59 years in good health and CMV-seronegative.

This clone turned up a few times. An end of the junction does not agree with germline; a read error may underlie this. The chain couples TRBV7-9 to TRBJ1-4, with 7 positions matching TRBD1. Per germline, CDR1 SEHNR and CDR2 FQNEAQ (reference sequence). The CDR3 is 17 residues long. The CDR3 is CSSSLGGRQGITEKLFF. CDR3 DNA sequence: TGTTCCAGCAGCTTAGGAGGGCGACAGGGAATTACTGAAAAACTGTTTTTT.

The rearrangement joins TRBV4-2 to TRBJ2-1; D remains unclear. Germline loops: CDR1 LGHNA, CDR2 YNFKEQ. Trimming cost V 4 bases and J 8 bases, with 12 bases left between them. The CDR3 is 13 residues long. Written as DNA, the CDR3 is TGTGCCAGCAGCCTCGATCATCGGGATGAGCAGTTCTTC. It specifies CASSLDHRDEQFF.

This chain joins TRBV19 and TRBJ1-2; D gene uncertain. This CDR3 spans 15 amino acids. The V gene's germline CDR1 is LNHDA and CDR2 SQIVND (reference sequence). The V and J ends lost 1 base and 0 bases respectively, with 9 bases between them. The CDR3 loop reads CASSIVGTANYGYTF. Here the CDR3 DNA reads TGTGCCAGTAGTATAGTGGGCACAGCTAACTATGGCTACACCTTC.

The chain uses TRBV28 and TRBJ1-2; 9 bases align to TRBD1. The ends lost 3 bases at V and 6 bases at J; junction bases unmatched: 5. The CDR3 length is 14 residues. Germline loops: CDR1 MDHEN, CDR2 SYDVKM. In nucleotides, the CDR3 is TGTGCCAGCAGTTTGTTCGACAGGGGGAATGGCTACACCTTC. Amino acid sequence: CASSLFDRGNGYTF.

The V call is TRBV6-6, the J call TRBJ1-6; D call uncertain. Germline V CDR1 and CDR2: MNHNY, SVGAGI (reference sequence). V lost 2 bases to trimming and J lost 9 bases, with 11 bases between them. The CDR3 loop spans 14 amino acids. The CDR3 region has the DNA TGTGCCAGCAGTTACATTGTAGGGAGTTCACCCCTCCACTTT. Its translation is CASSYIVGSSPLHF.

The rearrangement joins TRBV4-3 to TRBJ2-5; no definite D call. The CDR3 sequence is 13 residues long. Deletions cut 4 bases from V and 3 bases from J, with 9 bases between. Germline V CDR1 and CDR2: LGHNA, YSLEER. CDR3 protein: CASSRLAEETQYF. The CDR3 DNA reads as TGCGCCAGCAGCCGTCTTGCGGAAGAGACCCAGTACTTC.

In this sample, this clone turned up a few times. The rearrangement links TRBV4-3 to TRBJ1-4; 7 bases align to TRBD1. V was pared by 5 bases and J by 1 base, with 7 bases of the junction left unmatched. The V gene's germline CDR1 is LGHNA and CDR2 YSLEER. The CDR3 sequence is 16 residues long. CDR3 in amino acids: CASSGRTGGTNEKLFF. CDR3 coding DNA: TGCGCCAGCAGCGGAAGGACAGGTGGAACTAATGAAAAACTGTTTTTT.

The chain employs TRBV9 and TRBJ2-1; 8 nucleotides line up with TRBD2. V trimming: 0 bases; J trimming: 5 bases; junction bases outside the gene matches: 7. Germline V gene data show CDR1 as SGDLS and CDR2 as YYNGEE. The length of the CDR3 is 16 residues. In DNA, the CDR3 is TGTGCCAGCAGCGTAGAACCTAGCGGGTTTAACAATGAGCAGTTCTTC. As protein: CASSVEPSGFNNEQFF.

This chain uses TRBV7-8 with TRBJ2-7; perhaps TRBD1 as D (5 bases). The CDR3 extends over 15 amino acids. The V gene's germline CDR1 is SGHVS and CDR2 FQNEAQ. The V and J ends lost 1 base and 6 bases respectively, with 16 bases between them. The CDR3 loop reads CASSLGGQGRVEQYF. CDR3 nucleotides: TGTGCCAGCAGCTTAGGAGGCCAGGGAAGAGTCGAGCAGTACTTC.

The gene calls are TRBV7-2 and TRBJ2-1; 12 positions agree with TRBD2. The CDR3 length is 17 residues. Germline V CDR1 and CDR2: SGHTA, FQGNSA. Trimming removed 2 bases from V and 7 bases from J; junction bases left unmatched: 9. CDR3 region: CASSLRATSGRLNEQFF. CDR3 coding DNA: TGTGCCAGCAGCTTACGGGCCACTAGCGGGAGGCTGAATGAGCAGTTCTTC.

A single count supports this clone. This chain links TRBV15 with TRBJ2-1; weak D call: TRBD1 (6 bases). The CDR3 length is 16 residues. Germline lookup yields CDR1 LNHNV and CDR2 YYDKDF (reference sequence). The V end was cut by 3 bases, the J end by 5 bases, with 17 bases between. The DNA for the CDR3 is TGTGCCACCAGCAGTCACGGACAGACCGAGAACAATGAGCAGTTCTTC. Protein product: CATSSHGQTENNEQFF.

This clone was detected a few times. This chain uses TRBV10-3 with TRBJ2-7; TRBD2 matches 9 bases. The CDR3 covers 17 residues. Germline V gene data show CDR1 as ENHRY and CDR2 as SYGVKD. The J segment lost 1 base and the V segment lost 0 bases, leaving 7 bases of the junction unmatched. CDR3 sequence reads: CAISESLAGERSYEQYF. CDR3 coding DNA: TGTGCCATCAGTGAGTCGTTAGCGGGGGAGCGTTCCTACGAGCAGTACTTC.

The chain is built from TRBV28 and TRBJ2-7; TRBD1 aligns across 7 bases. CDR1 MDHEN and CDR2 SYDVKM come from the germline V gene. This CDR3 contains 14 residues. With V trimmed by 6 bases and J by 2 bases, 7 bases remained unmatched. The CDR3 sequence: CASRTGTATYEQYF. The CDR3 nucleotides read TGTGCCAGCAGGACCGGGACAGCCACCTACGAGCAGTACTTC.

V and J are TRBV9 and TRBJ1-4, with D perhaps matching TRBD1 (6 bases). Germline V gene data show CDR1 as SGDLS and CDR2 as YYNGEE. This CDR3 region has 14 residues. V lost 5 bases to trimming and J lost 3 bases, with 11 bases between them. The DNA of the CDR3 is TGTGCCAGCAGTCGACAGGCCGCTAATGAAAAACTGTTTTTT. Translating gives CASSRQAANEKLFF.

This rearrangement joins TRBV21-1 to TRBJ2-7; the table assigns TRBD2, which was not confirmed against the DNA. TRBV21-1 is designated a pseudogene. This CDR3 comprises 16 residues. The CDR3 reads CASSKRTSGTPYEQYF. In DNA form, the CDR3 reads TGTGCCAGCAGCAAACGGACTAGCGGGACCCCCTACGAGCAGTACTTC.

The chain employs TRBV4-3 and TRBJ2-1; a possible D gene is TRBD1 (6 bases). This CDR3 region has 18 residues. V lost 1 base, J lost 2 bases, and 18 bases lay in between. The germline CDR1 and CDR2 sequences are LGHNA and YSLEER. CDR3 protein: CASSQGPPRDNPYNEQFF. In DNA, the CDR3 is TGCGCCAGCAGCCAAGGCCCCCCCCGGGACAACCCCTACAATGAGCAGTTCTTC.

The rearrangement links TRBV28 to TRBJ2-7; 9 nucleotides agree with TRBD2. V gave up 4 bases and J gave up 0 bases; unmatched junction bases: 7. The CDR3 spans 16 residues. Germline V gene sequence: CDR1 MDHEN, CDR2 SYDVKM. As DNA, the CDR3 is TGTGCCAGCAGTTACGGCCCAGCGGGAGGCTCCTACGAGCAGTACTTC. This codes for CASSYGPAGGSYEQYF.

This clone has just a few counts. The chain recombines TRBV14 with TRBJ2-3, with D possibly matching TRBD1 (6 bases). Germline lookup yields CDR1 SGHDN and CDR2 FVKESK. Trimming cost V 4 bases and J 1 base, with 12 bases left between them. The CDR3 has 15 amino acids. The CDR3 spells CASSPGQSRTDTQYF. CDR3 in DNA: TGTGCCAGCAGCCCTGGACAGAGCCGCACAGATACGCAGTATTTT.

The genes are TRBV30 and TRBJ1-5; D is undetermined. Trimming shortened V by 5 bases and J by 2 bases, and 10 bases separated the two germline ends. Per the germline V gene, CDR1 is GTSNPN and CDR2 is SVGIG (reference sequence). CDR3 size: 13 residues. CDR3 sequence reads: CAWGTRGNQPQHF. CDR3 in DNA: TGTGCCTGGGGAACTAGGGGCAATCAGCCCCAGCATTTT.

J is TRBJ1-5 and V is TRBV5-6; 7 bases are a match to TRBD1. The V segment lost 5 bases and the J segment 1 base; nucleotides outside the gene matches: 6. From germline, CDR1 is SGHDT and CDR2 YYEEEE. The CDR3 sequence is 15 residues long. The CDR3 region is CASSITGVSNQPQHF. CDR3 in DNA: TGTGCCAGCAGTATTACAGGGGTCAGCAATCAGCCCCAGCATTTT.

The chain links TRBV4-2 to TRBJ2-1; 9 bases map to TRBD1. Trimming removed 2 bases from V and 6 bases from J; junction bases left unmatched: 14. This CDR3 is built from 18 residues. The germline CDR1 and CDR2 sequences are LGHNA and YNFKEQ. The CDR3 DNA is TGTGCCAGCAGCCAAAGTAGGGGACTCGGGACAGGGCCCAATGAGCAGTTCTTC. This gives the protein CASSQSRGLGTGPNEQFF.

The CDR3, as DNA: TGTGCCAGCAGGCGCGACAGGGGCCAAGAGACCCAGTACTTC. Protein product: CASRRDRGQETQYF. V and J are TRBV6-5 and TRBJ2-5; 8 bases map to TRBD1. CDR1 is MNHEY and CDR2 is SVGAGI in the germline V gene. The CDR3 length is 14 residues. With 6 bases clipped from V and 1 base from J, the junction kept 4 bases outside the gene matches.